Listed here are 9 T cell receptor beta chains from one sample, sequenced in a study of chemoradiotherapy in HPV16-positive cancers. Some clones are missing from TCRdb's copy, which holds only in-frame ones; the method was immunoSEQ multiplex PCR. Here the sample spans approximately 15,000 clones, about three quarters being singletons. The specimen was collected from a patient who underwent chemoradiotherapy. These receptors all come from a human donor with HPV-associated anogenital cancer.

The chain joins TRBV6-5 to TRBJ2-7; 7 bases are a match to TRBD1. This CDR3 is 14 amino acids long. The V and J ends lost 6 bases and 3 bases, in that order; junction bases with no gene match: 8. Germline assignment: CDR1 MNHEY and CDR2 SVGAGI. CDR3 bases: TGTGCCAGCAGCCCACGACAGGGAGTCTACGAGCAGTACTTC. Protein product: CASSPRQGVYEQYF.

This clone was observed a handful of times. The chain combines TRBV9 with TRBJ2-2, with unresolved D. Germline V lookup: CDR1 SGDLS, CDR2 YYNGEE. The CDR3 is 14 residues long. V shed 0 bases and J shed 1 base, with 4 bases lying between them. This CDR3 is CASSVARNTGELFF. The CDR3 DNA reads TGTGCCAGCAGCGTAGCGAGGAACACCGGGGAGCTGTTTTTT.

This clone appeared a few times. This chain connects TRBV28 to TRBJ2-7; D unclear. CDR1 MDHEN and CDR2 SYDVKM come from the germline V gene. The CDR3 length is 13 residues. Between the trimmed V and J ends, which lost 5 bases and 2 bases, there was a span of 10 bases. The CDR3 protein is CASSPWVAYEQYF. For the CDR3, the DNA is TGTGCCAGCAGTCCCTGGGTAGCCTACGAGCAGTACTTC.

V gene TRBV9 combines with J gene TRBJ2-2; D unresolved. Trimming took off 0 bases at V and 1 base at J, with 7 bases between the two ends. This CDR3 is 15 amino acids long. The germline CDR1 and CDR2 sequences are SGDLS and YYNGEE. The CDR3 sequence is CASSVGLKNTGELFF. The CDR3 DNA reads TGTGCCAGCAGCGTAGGACTGAAGAACACCGGGGAGCTGTTTTTT.

This clone has more than one count but fewer than ten. The chain couples TRBV7-9 to TRBJ2-2; TRBD1 agrees at 7 bases. CDR1 is SEHNR, CDR2 FQNEAQ, per germline (reference sequence). Germline trimming cut 4 bases from V and 5 bases from J; bases unmatched to any gene: 4. CDR3 length equals 14 residues. The CDR3, as DNA: TGTGCCAGCAGCTCGACAGGGTTTACCGGGGAGCTGTTTTTT. Protein product: CASSSTGFTGELFF.

V is TRBV11-2 and J is TRBJ2-1, with 9 bases matching TRBD2. This CDR3 is 16 amino acids long. V trimming: 5 bases; J trimming: 6 bases; junction bases outside the gene matches: 11. Germline CDR1 and CDR2: SGHAT and FQNNGV. CDR3 sequence (DNA): TGTGCCAGCAGCGGAAGGACTAGCGTAATTACCAATGAGCAGTTCTTC. As protein: CASSGRTSVITNEQFF.

The chain combines TRBV11-2 with TRBJ2-5; 11 nucleotides agree with TRBD2. CDR1 is SGHAT and CDR2 is FQNNGV in the germline V gene. The V gene end was trimmed by 2 bases and the J gene end by 0 bases; junction bases not matched to a gene: 11. This CDR3 comprises 19 residues. This CDR3 is CASSLFLLAGGRDQETQYF. The CDR3 region has the DNA TGTGCCAGCAGCTTATTTTTGCTAGCGGGGGGCCGAGACCAAGAGACCCAGTACTTC.

The CDR3 DNA is TGTGCCAGCAGTGCCCCGGGGACACTCTCTGGAAACACCATATATTTT. This translates into CASSAPGTLSGNTIYF. The chain joins TRBV6-1 to TRBJ1-3; weak D call: TRBD1 (6 bases). CDR1 and CDR2 (germline): MNHNS, SASEGT. V was shortened by 4 bases and J by 0 bases, with 13 bases between the two germline ends. The CDR3 is 16 amino acids.

This clone was picked up one time. The rearrangement joins TRBV9 to TRBJ2-3; D may correspond to TRBD1 or TRBD2 (5 bases each). V was clipped by 0 bases and J by 1 base, with 9 bases between them. The CDR3 consists of 15 residues. Germline values: CDR1 SGDLS, CDR2 YYNGEE. The CDR3 region is CASSVVGDGTDTQYF. The CDR3 DNA follows: TGTGCCAGCAGCGTAGTGGGGGACGGCACAGATACGCAGTATTTT.